This record looks at one TCR beta chain sequence and its context. The target antigen is unknown. Template material for TCR beta VDJ and CDR3 profiling consisted of genomic DNA. TCRdb re-called the reads through MiXCR, storing one row per CDR3 protein. The data show about 70,000 distinct CDR3 sequences, roughly half seen once. This sample was included in a study of CD8+CD57+ T cells in acquired aplastic anemia. The wider study: DNA from sorted CD4+ and CD8+ cells averaged approximately 3.2 ug. Some 9.9 million reads were obtained on average for healthy donor CD4+ cells. Overall study results and limits: About 29 CD8+ CDR3 sequences occurred in both the patients and the controls. Significance was not reached for CD8+ Simpson's diversity between patients and controls.

Germline CDR1 reads MGHDK; CDR2 reads SYGVNS. Trimming cost V 6 bases and J 1 base, with 12 bases left between them. The CDR3 extends over 14 amino acids. The sequenced sample was sorted CD4+, CD8+, or CD8+CD57+ T cells (not recorded which) from PBMCs. The chain carries TRBV25-1 and TRBJ1-1; D unresolved. This TCR derives from a human donor in good health, serving as a control. CDR3 amino acids: CASSRSAGNTEAFF. As DNA, the CDR3 is TGTGCCAGCAGCCGGTCGGCAGGGAACACTGAAGCTTTCTTT.